The 30 T cell receptor beta chains listed next were all sequenced from one sample in a study of T cell changes during pregnancy in multiple sclerosis (dated by TCRdb to between 2018 and 2020). Library generation was performed with the immunoSEQ multiplex PCR assay. The source is immuneACCESS, and TCRdb retained only in-frame sequences with V and J called. Part of the clones is not carried over; for the studies checked, unresolved V genes explain less than half of this, and the remainder is unexplained. Across this sample there are 45,000 to 55,000 clones, with 90% to 95% seen only once. The ten largest make up less than 6% of the sample. The sample here was CD8+ T cells from peripheral blood mononuclear cells, taken before pregnancy. The receptors come from a female donor with multiple sclerosis, enrolled in a pregnancy study.

This clone was seen only once. The chain combines TRBV7-9 with TRBJ1-2, with 7 nucleotides matching TRBD1. The CDR3 sequence is 14 residues long. Germline CDR1 reads SEHNR; CDR2 reads FQNEAQ (reference sequence). The V and J ends lost 4 bases and 2 bases, in that order; junction bases with no gene match: 4. The CDR3 DNA reads as TGTGCCAGCAGCTCGCACAGGGGCAACTATGGCTACACCTTC. Its protein is CASSSHRGNYGYTF.

The J gene is TRBJ2-2, the V gene TRBV5-4; D uncertain. CDR3 length: 11 residues. The V gene's germline CDR1 is SGHNT and CDR2 YYREEE (reference sequence). V lost 7 bases and J 1 base, leaving 2 bases between the germline ends. CDR3 region: CASRNTGELFF. The CDR3 coding sequence is TGTGCCAGCCGGAACACCGGGGAGCTGTTTTTT. The full variable domain, in which reference TRBV5-4 and TRBJ2-2 provide the parts outside the CDR3, is ETGVTQSPTHLIKTRGQQVTLRCSSQSGHNTVSWYQQALGQGPQFIFQYYREEENGRGNFPPRFSGLQFPNYSSELNVNALELDDSALYLCASRNTGELFFGEGSRLTVL.

The chain combines TRBV27 with TRBJ2-7; 8 nucleotides agree with TRBD2. Trimming removed 5 bases from V and 4 bases from J; junction bases left unmatched: 10. Germline V CDR1 and CDR2: MNHEY, SMNVEV (reference sequence). This CDR3 comprises 15 residues. The CDR3 spells CASSTRAGDSYEQYF. The DNA for the CDR3 is TGTGCCAGCAGTACTCGAGCGGGAGATTCTTACGAGCAGTACTTC.

This rearrangement joins TRBV27 to TRBJ1-3, with 8 bases matching TRBD1. This CDR3 is 18 amino acids long. CDR1 and CDR2 from the germline V gene are MNHEY and SMNVEV (reference sequence). V dropped 4 bases and J dropped 6; count of bases not matched to a gene: 17. The CDR3 DNA is TGTGCCAGCAGTTCCTATTTTGTTTCTGGACAGGGTCAAAACACCATATATTTT. It is translated as CASSSYFVSGQGQNTIYF.

The rearrangement joins TRBV15 to TRBJ2-2; 13 bases match TRBD2. The germline gives CDR1 LNHNV, CDR2 YYDKDF (reference sequence). The J segment lost 8 bases and the V segment lost 3 bases, leaving 9 bases of the junction unmatched. The CDR3 extends over 17 amino acids. In nucleotides, the CDR3 is TGTGCCACCAGCAGGGGAACCGTGACTAGCGGGAGGGGGGAGCTGTTTTTT. Protein: CATSRGTVTSGRGELFF. Combining the CDR3 with reference TRBV15 and TRBJ2-2 gives the whole variable domain DAMVIQNPRYQVTQFGKPVTLSCSQTLNHNVMYWYQQKSSQAPKLLFHYYDKDFNNEADTPDNFQSRRPNTSFCFLDIRSPGLGDTAMYLCATSRGTVTSGRGELFFGEGSRLTVL.

This clone was found once. The rearrangement links TRBV9 to TRBJ2-1, with a weak D call TRBD1 (6 bases). Trimming removed 4 bases at V and 12 bases at J, with 14 bases between. Germline lookup yields CDR1 SGDLS and CDR2 YYNGEE. The CDR3 has 12 amino acids. The CDR3 loop is CASSITGKGQFF. The CDR3 nucleotides are TGTGCCAGCAGCATCACAGGGAAAGGGCAGTTCTTC.

CDR3: CASSLGDSYEQYF. In DNA, the CDR3 is TGTGCCAGCAGTTTAGGGGACAGCTACGAGCAGTACTTC. This rearrangement joins TRBV27 to TRBJ2-7, with 7 bases lining up with TRBD1. CDR1 is MNHEY and CDR2 is SMNVEV in the germline V gene (reference sequence). This CDR3 is 13 amino acids long. J was trimmed by 3 bases and V by 2 bases; bases with no gene match: 1.

This clone came up a few times. The V call is TRBV9, the J call TRBJ2-3; TRBD2 matches 8 bases. The CDR3 spans 14 residues. From germline, CDR1 is SGDLS and CDR2 YYNGEE. V was clipped by 3 bases and J by 3 bases; unmatched bases: 3. The CDR3 region is CASSARGGTDTQYF. The DNA for the CDR3 is TGTGCCAGCAGCGCCCGGGGGGGGACAGATACGCAGTATTTT. The variable domain in full, completed from reference TRBV9 and TRBJ2-3, reads DSGVTQTPKHLITATGQRVTLRCSPRSGDLSVYWYQQSLDQGLQFLIQYYNGEERAKGNILERFSAQQFPDLHSELNLSSLELGDSALYFCASSARGGTDTQYFGPGTRLTVL.

The chain couples TRBV12-5 to TRBJ1-2, with 7 positions matching TRBD1. Per the germline V gene, CDR1 is LGHNT and CDR2 is FRNRAP. J was trimmed by 8 bases and V by 0 bases; bases with no gene match: 9. This CDR3 has 15 residues. The CDR3 sequence: CASGLVKEGGKGYTF. The CDR3, as DNA: TGTGCTAGTGGTTTGGTTAAGGAAGGGGGCAAAGGCTACACCTTC.

CDR3 protein: CASSVGSSGRATDTQYF. CDR3 nucleotide sequence: TGTGCCAGCAGCGTAGGCTCTAGCGGGAGGGCCACAGATACGCAGTATTTT. V is TRBV9 and J is TRBJ2-3; 12 positions agree with TRBD2. In germline, CDR1 is SGDLS, CDR2 YYNGEE. The CDR3 runs 17 residues. J lost 2 bases, V lost 0 bases, and 4 bases had no gene match. Filled out from reference TRBV9 and TRBJ2-3, the complete variable domain reads DSGVTQTPKHLITATGQRVTLRCSPRSGDLSVYWYQQSLDQGLQFLIQYYNGEERAKGNILERFSAQQFPDLHSELNLSSLELGDSALYFCASSVGSSGRATDTQYFGPGTRLTVL.

In DNA, the CDR3 is TGTGCCAGCAGCTTACTAGCGGGAGAAGCTGGGGCCAACGTCCTGACTTTC. Amino acids: CASSLLAGEAGANVLTF. V usage is TRBV13 and J usage is TRBJ2-6; 10 nucleotides line up with TRBD2. Germline assignment: CDR1 PRHDT and CDR2 FYEKMQ (reference sequence). Unmatched junction bases numbered 3, after V lost 2 bases and J lost 2 bases. The length of the CDR3 is 17 residues.

The chain employs TRBV12-5 and TRBJ1-2, with D possibly being TRBD1 (6 bases). This CDR3 has 15 amino acids. V lost 4 bases and J lost 3, with 15 bases in between. Germline V gene data show CDR1 as LGHNT and CDR2 as FRNRAP. The CDR3 here is CASGSSQGLHYGYTF. The CDR3 nucleotides are TGTGCTAGTGGTTCAAGTCAGGGGCTCCACTATGGCTACACCTTC. Full variable domain (missing parts from reference TRBV12-5 and TRBJ1-2): DARVTQTPRHKVTEMGQEVTMRCQPILGHNTVFWYRQTMMQGLELLAYFRNRAPLDDSGMPKDRFSAEMPDATLATLKIQPSEPRDSAVYFCASGSSQGLHYGYTFGSGTRLTVV.

The chain links TRBV15 to TRBJ1-2; TRBD1 aligns across 7 bases. With V trimmed by 1 base and J by 8 bases, 13 bases remained unmatched. Germline CDR1 is LNHNV and CDR2 is YYDKDF (reference sequence). The CDR3 length is 16 residues. The chain's CDR3 is CATSRGAGQSRSGYTF. The CDR3 region has the DNA TGTGCCACCAGCAGAGGGGCGGGACAGAGTAGGAGCGGCTACACCTTC. Complete variable domain (other parts from reference TRBV15 and TRBJ1-2): DAMVIQNPRYQVTQFGKPVTLSCSQTLNHNVMYWYQQKSSQAPKLLFHYYDKDFNNEADTPDNFQSRRPNTSFCFLDIRSPGLGDTAMYLCATSRGAGQSRSGYTFGSGTRLTVV.

V gene TRBV27 combines with J gene TRBJ2-7, with D unresolved. This CDR3 has 12 residues. The V and J ends lost 8 bases and 3 bases respectively, with 11 bases between them. CDR1 is MNHEY and CDR2 is SMNVEV in the germline V gene (reference sequence). The DNA of the CDR3 is TGTGCCAGCGGAGTCGAGAGCTACGAGCAGTACTTC. Amino acids: CASGVESYEQYF.

V gene TRBV10-3 combines with J gene TRBJ2-7; the D gene is possibly TRBD1 (5 bases). Germline V gene sequence: CDR1 ENHRY, CDR2 SYGVKD. The ends were cut back, 11 bases at V and 4 bases at J, with 12 bases in the middle. The CDR3 consists of 11 residues. The CDR3 coding sequence is TGTGCCGCAAGATCAGGGTACGAGCAGTACTTC. It codes for CAARSGYEQYF.

The gene calls are TRBV5-4 and TRBJ2-5; 10 bases map to TRBD2. The CDR3 has 17 amino acids. Losses at the gene ends were 0 bases for V and 3 bases for J; bases not matched to a gene: 8. In germline, CDR1 is SGHNT, CDR2 YYREEE (reference sequence). CDR3 in amino acids: CASSLGRGLAGEETQYF. The DNA of the CDR3 is TGTGCCAGCAGCTTGGGGAGGGGGCTAGCGGGAGAAGAGACCCAGTACTTC.

The rearrangement joins TRBV2 to TRBJ1-1, with D unclear. This CDR3 is built from 11 residues. Germline V CDR1 and CDR2: SNHLY, FYNNEI. Trimming took 8 bases from V and 6 from J, leaving 10 bases between them. CDR3 amino acids: CASPDSAEAFF. DNA for the CDR3: TGTGCCAGCCCAGATTCAGCTGAAGCTTTCTTT.

This rearrangement joins TRBV30 to TRBJ2-2; possibly TRBD2 for D (5 bases). The V end was cut by 2 bases, the J end by 4 bases, with 11 bases between. The germline gives CDR1 GTSNPN, CDR2 SVGIG (reference sequence). There are 14 residues in the CDR3. In DNA form, the CDR3 reads TGTGCCTGGAGTTCGGGGTTTGGCACCGGGGAGCTGTTTTTT. Amino acid sequence: CAWSSGFGTGELFF.

V gene TRBV27 combines with J gene TRBJ2-1, with 11 bases that match TRBD2. CDR1 and CDR2 from the germline V gene are MNHEY and SMNVEV (reference sequence). Losses at the gene ends were 10 bases for V and 2 bases for J; bases not matched to a gene: 4. This CDR3 is 14 amino acids long. CDR3 bases: TGTGCCACATTAGCGGGAGGGGCCTACAATGAGCAGTTCTTC. This codes for CATLAGGAYNEQFF.

The chain links TRBV28 to TRBJ2-7; D unresolved. Trimming stripped 7 bases from V and 2 bases from J, with 15 bases between. CDR3 length equals 14 residues. Germline V gene lookup returns CDR1 MDHEN and CDR2 SYDVKM. The DNA for the CDR3 is TGTGCCAGCACCGGTACCCACCTACCCTACGAGCAGTACTTC. It is translated as CASTGTHLPYEQYF.

V is TRBV5-6 and J is TRBJ2-2; possible D gene TRBD1, 5 bases. The CDR3 length is 14 residues. Germline loops: CDR1 SGHDT, CDR2 YYEEEE. Trimming stripped 2 bases from V and 4 bases from J, with 9 bases between. Here the CDR3 DNA reads TGTGCCAGCAGCTTCCCAGGGATCACCGGGGAGCTGTTTTTT. Its translation is CASSFPGITGELFF.

V gene TRBV6-1 combines with J gene TRBJ2-7; D may be TRBD1 (5 bases). Trimming cost V 8 bases and J 0 bases, with 8 bases left between them. The germline CDR1 and CDR2 sequences are MNHNS and SASEGT. The CDR3 spans 12 residues. The CDR3 is CASADSSYEQYF. The CDR3 DNA sequence: TGTGCCAGCGCTGACAGCTCCTACGAGCAGTACTTC.

J is TRBJ1-1 and V is TRBV5-1, with D hard to call. Germline lookup yields CDR1 SGHRS and CDR2 YFSETQ. The CDR3 has 12 residues. Trimming removed 0 bases at V and 10 bases at J, with 10 bases between. The CDR3 nucleotides read TGCGCCAGCAGCTTGGAAGGAGGTGGAGCTTTCTTT. Protein product: CASSLEGGGAFF.

The gene calls are TRBV6-5 and TRBJ2-5; 7 bases align to TRBD1. Looked up from germline, CDR1 is MNHEY and CDR2 is SVGAGI. The CDR3 covers 13 residues. With V trimmed by 0 bases and J by 5 bases, 0 bases remained unmatched. The CDR3 loop is CASSYSTGETQYF. The CDR3 nucleotides are TGTGCCAGCAGTTACTCGACAGGGGAGACCCAGTACTTC.

This clone has only one observation. The J gene is TRBJ2-1, the V gene TRBV19; the match to TRBD2 covers 8 bases. V shed 6 bases and J 5 bases; nucleotides not matched to a gene: 9. The CDR3 is made up of 15 amino acids. Germline CDR1 and CDR2: LNHDA and SQIVND (reference sequence). CDR3 residues: CASRTGGDLNNEQFF. Written as DNA, the CDR3 is TGTGCCAGTAGAACGGGAGGGGATCTGAACAATGAGCAGTTCTTC.

This chain links TRBV7-9 with TRBJ2-3; TRBD2 aligns across 10 bases. Per the germline V gene, CDR1 is SEHNR and CDR2 is FQNEAQ (reference sequence). With V trimmed by 5 bases and J by 4 bases, 12 bases remained unmatched. The CDR3 is 17 residues long. CDR3 protein: CASSGRGSTSGPDTQYF. The CDR3 DNA follows: TGTGCCAGCAGCGGTCGAGGGTCGACTAGCGGGCCAGATACGCAGTATTTT.

The chain has TRBV2 and TRBJ2-7; D call uncertain. The ends were cut back, 7 bases at V and 2 bases at J, with 9 bases in the middle. The CDR3 is 12 residues long. The V gene's germline CDR1 is SNHLY and CDR2 FYNNEI. CDR3 bases: TGTGCCAGCATAGCAGAACCCTACGAGCAGTACTTC. Its protein is CASIAEPYEQYF.

This clone was observed a handful of times. The V call is TRBV29-1, the J call TRBJ1-2; D remains unclear. The germline V gene encodes CDR1 SQVTM and CDR2 ANQGSEA. V lost 3 bases and J 1 base, leaving 15 bases between the germline ends. This CDR3 is built from 15 residues. The CDR3 nucleotides read TGCAGCGTTGATCGGACTGGCGAGCTTAACTATGGCTACACCTTC. This gives the protein CSVDRTGELNYGYTF. The full variable domain, its missing parts supplied by reference TRBV29-1 and TRBJ1-2, is SAVISQKPSRDICQRGTSLTIQCQVDSQVTMMFWYRQQPGQSLTLIATANQGSEATYESGFVIDKFPISRPNLTFSTLTVSNMSPEDSSIYLCSVDRTGELNYGYTFGSGTRLTVV.

The V call is TRBV14, the J call TRBJ2-7, with TRBD2 as a possible D gene (5 bases). This CDR3 comprises 14 residues. Germline V CDR1 and CDR2: SGHDN, FVKESK. V was cut by 2 bases and J by 3 bases, with 11 bases left in between. The CDR3 nucleotides read TGTGCCAGCAGCCAACATTCCCGGGGCTACGAGCAGTACTTC. Amino acid sequence: CASSQHSRGYEQYF.

V is TRBV6-5 and J is TRBJ2-1, with D possibly matching TRBD1 (5 bases). CDR3 length: 15 amino acids. The V end was cut by 1 base, the J end by 8 bases, with 15 bases between. CDR1 and CDR2 (germline): MNHEY, SVGAGI. Here the CDR3 reads CASSYFGQGSDEQFF. The CDR3 bases are TGTGCCAGCAGTTACTTTGGGCAGGGAAGTGATGAGCAGTTCTTC.